A selection of T cell receptor beta chains follows, all from one sample in a study of T cell responses to AZD1222 COVID-19 vaccine. Repertoires were generated with immunoSEQ multiplex PCR, while TCRdb's copy carries only in-frame clones and drops some. The data contain roughly 110,000 clones, under 95% of them singletons. Sequenced here: peripheral blood, sampled 28 days after the second AZD1222 dose. The receptor source for this set is an adult who received the AZD1222 COVID-19 vaccine. The CDR3 runs from the conserved cysteine through the conserved F or W. Fields, in order: J gene, V gene, CDR3 protein.

TRBJ1-4	TRBV10-1	CASSEIPSNEKLFF
TRBJ2-1	TRBV7-8	CASSLKLAGGLYNEQFF
TRBJ2-7	TRBV7-2	CASSPPSRTYEQYF
TRBJ2-3	TRBV24-1	CATSLGGSTDTQYF
TRBJ2-7	TRBV11-2	CASSFGALREQYF
TRBJ2-2	TRBV30	CAWRGGGGFLAGELFF
TRBJ1-2	TRBV4-3	CASSEGRVEHYGYTF
TRBJ1-3	TRBV5-1	CASSLDSGQGNTIYF
TRBJ2-5	TRBV2	CASRTREIAAETQYF
TRBJ2-7	TRBV3-1/TRBV3-2	CASRGQGVYEQYF
TRBJ1-5	TRBV6-5	CAGGLGHQPQHF
TRBJ1-3	TRBV10-3	CAISDRNSGNTIYF
TRBJ2-1	TRBV7-2	CASSWEAWEQFF
TRBJ1-4	TRBV5-1	CASSLGGEKLFF
TRBJ2-1	TRBV11-2	CASSWTGGGEQFF
TRBJ1-2	TRBV7-2	CASSRTDNYGYTF
TRBJ2-7	TRBV11-2	CASSPSTGGYEQYF
TRBJ1-2	TRBV13	CASSLPGQGAGYTF
TRBJ2-3	TRBV18	CASSPPAGQGLAGGPGTQYF
TRBJ1-1	TRBV7-2	CASSFRTGGTEAFF
TRBJ1-6	TRBV27	CASSLEGGPSPLHF
TRBJ1-5	TRBV27	CASSTDGDQPQHF
TRBJ1-2	TRBV12-3/TRBV12-4	CASSQPDKYGYTF
TRBJ1-1	TRBV11-3	CASSRQWDTEAFF
TRBJ1-5	TRBV4-1	CASSPDPGTGRSQPQHF
TRBJ2-3	TRBV9	CASSAGRRTDTQYF
TRBJ2-1	TRBV4-1	CASSQVATYNEQFF
TRBJ2-5	TRBV28	CASRQEGPRQETQYF
TRBJ1-2	TRBV5-4	CASSLSRGGWVGYTF
TRBJ2-1	TRBV6-5	CASSYLGTGVYEQFF
TRBJ2-6	TRBV3-1/TRBV3-2	CASSQGGQARGLSGANVLTF
TRBJ2-1	TRBV19	CASSPLAGGGYEQFF
TRBJ2-7	TRBV30	CAWSRTGIHEQYF
TRBJ2-1	TRBV7-2	CASSLAGGSGRSSYNEQFF
TRBJ2-1	TRBV20-1	CSASTGGNEQFF
TRBJ1-4	TRBV11-2	CASSLRTPRTNEKLFF
TRBJ2-5	TRBV2	CASSEDSRETQYF
TRBJ1-4	TRBV6-6	CASSRTNGGANEKLFF
TRBJ2-5	TRBV5-6	CASSLGTGQGETQYF
TRBJ1-5	TRBV19	CASSIDTNSNQPQHF
TRBJ2-1	TRBV9	CASSPPTATYNEQFF
TRBJ1-6	TRBV28	CASTPMYLSYNSPLHF
TRBJ1-4	TRBV4-1	CASSQGWALPATNEKLFF